This T cell receptor (beta chain) was captured by sequencing in a study of T cell repertoires in cytomegalovirus infection. This clonotype was found many times. TCRdb passed the reads through MiXCR, listing each CDR3 protein once. The sample has under 200,000 distinct CDR3 sequences, 8% to 10% seen once. From germline, CDR1 is SGHTA and CDR2 FQGTGA. This CDR3 is 15 amino acids long. With 5 bases clipped from V and 0 bases from J, the junction kept 3 bases outside the gene matches. This TCR was recovered from a human donor in good health (CMV status not recorded). Some clones in this sample may be carry-over from other donors' samples. Source material: PBMCs. This sequence joins TRBV7-3 and TRBJ2-2; 7 nucleotides agree with TRBD1. This CDR3 reads CASSAQGANTGELFF. In DNA, the CDR3 is TGTGCCAGCAGCGCGCAGGGGGCGAACACCGGGGAGCTGTTTTTT.